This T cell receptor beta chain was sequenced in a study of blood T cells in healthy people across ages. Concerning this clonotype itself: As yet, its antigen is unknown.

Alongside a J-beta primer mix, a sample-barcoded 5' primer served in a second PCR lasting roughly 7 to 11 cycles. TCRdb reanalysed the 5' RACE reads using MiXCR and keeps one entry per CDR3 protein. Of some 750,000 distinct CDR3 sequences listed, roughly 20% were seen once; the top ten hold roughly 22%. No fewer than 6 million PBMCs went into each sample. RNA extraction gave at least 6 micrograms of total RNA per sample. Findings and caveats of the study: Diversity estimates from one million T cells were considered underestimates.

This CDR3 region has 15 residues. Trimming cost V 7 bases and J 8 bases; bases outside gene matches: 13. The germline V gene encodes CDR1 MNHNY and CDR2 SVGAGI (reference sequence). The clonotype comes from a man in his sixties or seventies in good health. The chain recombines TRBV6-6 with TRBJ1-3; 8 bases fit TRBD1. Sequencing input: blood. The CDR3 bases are TGTGCCAGCACCCAGGGCTGGCAGGGGGCGTACACCATATATTTT. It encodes CASTQGWQGAYTIYF.